This T cell receptor (beta chain) was documented in a study of cytomegalovirus exposure and HLA in healthy donors. Overall study findings and caveats: For TCR beta chains, V- and J-gene trimming was later linked to a missense DCLRE1C variant. An observed cluster of highly shared sequence variants was recorded as a likely sequencing artifact.

With regard to this clone: The antigen is undetermined.

The PCR made use of 60 Vbeta and 13 Jbeta primers. Sequencing was performed with immunoSEQ multiplex PCR; in TCRdb, only in-frame clones are kept and a portion is missing. The sample includes about 160,000 clones, over 80% of them seen just once. The V end was cut by 5 bases, the J end by 4 bases, with 15 bases between. The CDR3 has 15 residues. Germline lookup yields CDR1 SGHTA and CDR2 FQGNSA. This receptor was identified in a boy younger than 10 in good health and CMV-seronegative. This chain uses TRBV7-2 with TRBJ1-3; no firm D call. The sample was PBMCs. The CDR3 reads CASSTRNSWGNTIYF. The CDR3 region has the DNA TGTGCCAGCAGCACCCGAAACAGCTGGGGAAACACCATATATTTT.